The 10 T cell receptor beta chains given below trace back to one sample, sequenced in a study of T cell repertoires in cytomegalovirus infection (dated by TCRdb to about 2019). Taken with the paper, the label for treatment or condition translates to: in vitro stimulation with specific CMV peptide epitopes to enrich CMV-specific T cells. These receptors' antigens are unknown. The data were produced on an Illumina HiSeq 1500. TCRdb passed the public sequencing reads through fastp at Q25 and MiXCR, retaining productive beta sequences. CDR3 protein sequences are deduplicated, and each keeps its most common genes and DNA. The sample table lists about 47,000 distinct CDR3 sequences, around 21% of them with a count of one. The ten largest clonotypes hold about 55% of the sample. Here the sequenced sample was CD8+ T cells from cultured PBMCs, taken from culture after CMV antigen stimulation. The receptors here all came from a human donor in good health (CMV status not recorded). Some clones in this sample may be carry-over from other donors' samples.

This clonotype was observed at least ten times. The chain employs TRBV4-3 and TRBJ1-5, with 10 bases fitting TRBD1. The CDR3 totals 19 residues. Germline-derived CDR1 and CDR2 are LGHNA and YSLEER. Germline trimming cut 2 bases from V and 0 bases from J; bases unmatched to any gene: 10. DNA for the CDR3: TGCGCCAGCAGCCAATTCCCGGGACAGGGGCCCCATAGCAATCAGCCCCAGCATTTT. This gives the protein CASSQFPGQGPHSNQPQHF.

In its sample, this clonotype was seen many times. CDR3 DNA sequence: TGTGCCAGCAGCATGGACAGTTCTTACAATCAGCCCCAGCATTTT. This sequence encodes CASSMDSSYNQPQHF. This chain connects TRBV7-8 to TRBJ1-5; tentative D call: TRBD1 (6 bases). V lost 5 bases and J 3 bases, leaving 14 bases between the germline ends. CDR3 length equals 15 residues. Germline assignment: CDR1 SGHVS and CDR2 FQNEAQ.

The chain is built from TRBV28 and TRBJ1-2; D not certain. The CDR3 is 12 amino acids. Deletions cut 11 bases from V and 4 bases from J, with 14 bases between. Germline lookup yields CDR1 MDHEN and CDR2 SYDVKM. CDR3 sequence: CAASVQVYGYTF. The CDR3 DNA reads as TGTGCCGCGAGTGTTCAGGTCTATGGCTACACCTTC.

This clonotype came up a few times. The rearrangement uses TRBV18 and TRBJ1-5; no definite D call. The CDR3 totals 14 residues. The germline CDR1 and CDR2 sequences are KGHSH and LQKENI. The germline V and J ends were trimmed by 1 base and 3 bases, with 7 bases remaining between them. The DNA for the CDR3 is TGTGCCAGCTCACCACAGATCCCCAATCAGCCCCAGCATTTT. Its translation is CASSPQIPNQPQHF.

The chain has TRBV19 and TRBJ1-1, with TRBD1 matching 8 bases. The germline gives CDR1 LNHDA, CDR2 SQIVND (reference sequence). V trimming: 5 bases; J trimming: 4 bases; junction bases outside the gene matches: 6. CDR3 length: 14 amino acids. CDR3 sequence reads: CASSFRTGLTEAFF. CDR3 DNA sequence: TGTGCCAGTAGTTTCCGGACAGGGCTCACTGAAGCTTTCTTT.

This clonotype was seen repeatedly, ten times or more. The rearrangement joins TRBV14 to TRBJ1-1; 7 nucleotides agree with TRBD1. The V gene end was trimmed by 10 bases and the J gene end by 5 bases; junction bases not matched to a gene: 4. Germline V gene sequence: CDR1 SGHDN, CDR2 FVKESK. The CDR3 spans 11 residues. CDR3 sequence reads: CAIRQGTEAFF. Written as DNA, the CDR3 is TGTGCCATTAGACAGGGAACTGAAGCTTTCTTT.

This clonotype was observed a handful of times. The CDR3 DNA is TGTGCCAGTAGTATGTATTCTCTAGTAGAGGACGAGCAGTACTTC. Protein: CASSMYSLVEDEQYF. The gene calls are TRBV19 and TRBJ2-7; the D is unclear. Looked up from germline, CDR1 is LNHDA and CDR2 is SQIVND (reference sequence). CDR3 size: 15 residues. The V end lost 3 bases, the J end lost 5 bases, and 17 bases lay between the germline ends.

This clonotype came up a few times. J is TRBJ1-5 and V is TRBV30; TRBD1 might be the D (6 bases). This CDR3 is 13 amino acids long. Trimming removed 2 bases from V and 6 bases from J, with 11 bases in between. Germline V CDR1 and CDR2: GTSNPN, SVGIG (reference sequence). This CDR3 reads CAWSSGEGQPQHF. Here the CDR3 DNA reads TGTGCCTGGAGTTCAGGGGAAGGTCAGCCCCAGCATTTT.

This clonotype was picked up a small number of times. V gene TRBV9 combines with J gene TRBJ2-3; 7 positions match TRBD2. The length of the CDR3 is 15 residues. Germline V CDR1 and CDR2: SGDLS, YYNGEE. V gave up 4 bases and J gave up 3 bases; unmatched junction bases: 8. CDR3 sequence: CASSTKRERTDTQYF. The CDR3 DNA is TGTGCCAGCAGCACCAAGCGGGAACGGACAGATACGCAGTATTTT.

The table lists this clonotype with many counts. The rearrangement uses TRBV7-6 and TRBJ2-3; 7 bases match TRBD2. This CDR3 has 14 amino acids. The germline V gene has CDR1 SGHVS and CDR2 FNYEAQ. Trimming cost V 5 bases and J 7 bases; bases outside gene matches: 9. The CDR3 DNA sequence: TGTGCCAGCAGCCCGCCGGGACTATTAAATACGCAGTATTTT. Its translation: CASSPPGLLNTQYF.